The 19 T cell receptor beta chains reported below all come from one sample, sequenced in a study of blood T cell dynamics during melanoma immunotherapy. Clones were sequenced by immunoSEQ multiplex PCR, and TCRdb holds only the in-frame ones, with some missing. The sample records over 15,000 clones, nearly 90% being singletons. The time point here: week 3, after first cycle of checkpoint inhibitor. This specimen was blood, taken from a patient treated with checkpoint blockade. The receptors here all came from a human donor with melanoma.

The rearrangement uses TRBV7-8 and TRBJ2-6, with no clear D. The CDR3 consists of 16 residues. Trimming shortened V by 4 bases and J by 1 base, and 11 bases separated the two germline ends. The germline V gene encodes CDR1 SGHVS and CDR2 FQNEAQ. The CDR3 bases are TGTGCCAGCAGCTCCGCGGTGGCTTCTGGGGCCAACGTCCTGACTTTC. Its protein is CASSSAVASGANVLTF.

This sequence joins TRBV7-9 and TRBJ2-5; 14 bases line up with TRBD2. The tail of the sequence fits TRBJ2-7 better, so the J call may be wrong. The CDR3 is 16 amino acids. Per the germline V gene, CDR1 is SEHNR and CDR2 is FQNEAQ (reference sequence). The chain's CDR3 is CASSSSGLAGAYEQYF. CDR3 DNA: TGTGCCAGCAGCTCCTCGGGACTAGCGGGGGCCTACGAGCAGTACTTC.

The CDR3: CASSYSDNYEQYF. CDR3 nucleotides: TGTGCCAGCAGTTACTCGGACAACTACGAGCAGTACTTC. This sequence joins TRBV6-6 and TRBJ2-7; a possible D gene is TRBD1 (5 bases). Germline values: CDR1 MNHNY, CDR2 SVGAGI (reference sequence). V was cut by 0 bases and J by 3 bases, with 6 bases left in between. This CDR3 has 13 residues.

The rearrangement uses TRBV6-4 and TRBJ2-3, with a possible D match to TRBD2 (6 bases). Germline V lookup: CDR1 MRHNA, CDR2 SNTAGT. Trimming pared 3 bases from V and 6 bases from J, leaving 16 bases between. CDR3 size: 15 residues. CDR3 sequence (DNA): TGTGCCAGCAGTGAAACTAGCTCGAATTGGGATACGCAGTATTTT. This translates into CASSETSSNWDTQYF.

The CDR3 is CATSRVSSGANVLTF. The CDR3 nucleotides read TGTGCCACCAGCAGGGTTAGCTCTGGGGCCAACGTCCTGACTTTC. The genes are TRBV15 and TRBJ2-6; D is undetermined. The ends were cut back, 3 bases at V and 0 bases at J, with 6 bases in the middle. CDR1 LNHNV and CDR2 YYDKDF come from the germline V gene (reference sequence). CDR3 length: 15 residues.

This chain joins TRBV19 and TRBJ1-2; D remains ambiguous. Trimming removed 8 bases from V and 1 base from J, with 5 bases in between. Germline loops: CDR1 LNHDA, CDR2 SQIVND (reference sequence). The CDR3 is 11 amino acids. Here the CDR3 DNA reads TGTGCCAGTGCCATTAACTATGGCTACACCTTC. Translation: CASAINYGYTF.

This clone was found a few times. The V and J genes are TRBV5-4 and TRBJ1-1; 8 bases match TRBD1. This CDR3 contains 15 residues. Germline-derived CDR1 and CDR2 are SGHNT and YYREEE (reference sequence). With V trimmed by 4 bases and J by 4 bases, 9 bases remained unmatched. CDR3 DNA sequence: TGTGCCAGCAGCCGGAAGACAGGGGCAGGCACTGAAGCTTTCTTT. As protein: CASSRKTGAGTEAFF.

The chain couples TRBV7-2 to TRBJ2-1, with a possible D match to TRBD2 (5 bases). Germline CDR1 is SGHTA and CDR2 is FQGNSA. The CDR3 extends over 14 amino acids. V lost 0 bases and J lost 7, with 10 bases in between. CDR3 sequence reads: CASSLAGESNEQFF. The DNA of the CDR3 is TGTGCCAGCAGCTTAGCGGGAGAATCGAATGAGCAGTTCTTC.

This chain joins TRBV19 and TRBJ2-7; D possibly uses TRBD1 or TRBD2 (5 bases each). V shed 5 bases and J shed 4 bases, with 15 bases lying between them. CDR3 size: 14 residues. CDR1 is LNHDA and CDR2 is SQIVND in the germline V gene (reference sequence). CDR3 loop: CASSLYRDGYEQYF. The CDR3, as DNA: TGTGCCAGTAGTCTCTACCGGGACGGGTACGAGCAGTACTTC.

The V and J genes are TRBV11-3 and TRBJ1-1; 9 positions match TRBD1. The junction had 3 bases not matched to a gene; V was cut back by 1 base and J by 6 bases. CDR3 length: 14 residues. Germline-derived CDR1 and CDR2 are SGHNT and YENEEA. The CDR3, as DNA: TGTGCCAGCAGCTTAGTGGACAGGGGAGCTGAAGCTTTCTTT. Translating gives CASSLVDRGAEAFF.

The chain is built from TRBV2 and TRBJ2-1, with TRBD1 as a possible D gene (5 bases). V was pared by 2 bases and J by 8 bases, with 10 bases between. The CDR3 consists of 13 residues. Germline loops: CDR1 SNHLY, CDR2 FYNNEI. The DNA of the CDR3 is TGTGCCAGCAGTGAACGGCTAGGGGATGAGCAGTTCTTC. Translation gives CASSERLGDEQFF. The complete variable domain, with remaining parts taken from reference TRBV2 and TRBJ2-1, reads EPEVTQTPSHQVTQMGQEVILRCVPISNHLYFYWYRQILGQKVEFLVSFYNNEISEKSEIFDDQFSVERPDGSNFTLKIRSTKLEDSAMYFCASSERLGDEQFFGPGTRLTVL.

The V and J genes are TRBV5-1 and TRBJ2-4; unclear D gene. CDR3 length: 14 amino acids. V gave up 0 bases and J gave up 4 bases, with 8 bases separating them. CDR1 and CDR2 from the germline V gene are SGHRS and YFSETQ. CDR3 region: CASSLEWGKNIQYF. The CDR3 bases are TGCGCCAGCAGCTTGGAGTGGGGTAAAAACATTCAGTACTTC.

Judged by abundance, this clone is medium-sized (0.01 to 0.1%). The chain links TRBV6-5 to TRBJ1-2, with TRBD1 matching 10 bases. CDR1 and CDR2 from the germline V gene are MNHEY and SVGAGI. CDR3 length: 15 residues. Trimming cost V 2 bases and J 1 base; bases outside gene matches: 1. In DNA form, the CDR3 reads TGTGCCAGCAGTTACGGACAGGGGGGTAACTATGGCTACACCTTC. Protein sequence: CASSYGQGGNYGYTF.

The chain links TRBV5-6 to TRBJ2-5; TRBD2 matches at 10 bases. Near its end, the DNA agrees better with TRBJ2-7, so the J call may be wrong. Germline V CDR1 and CDR2: SGHDT, YYEEEE. The CDR3 is 17 residues long. CDR3 residues: CASSLLGSGRSPVEQYF. DNA for the CDR3: TGTGCCAGCAGCTTGTTAGGTAGCGGGAGGTCTCCAGTCGAGCAGTACTTC.

The chain combines TRBV5-1 with TRBJ2-1; weak D call: TRBD2 (6 bases). Germline values: CDR1 SGHRS, CDR2 YFSETQ. The CDR3 has 15 residues. With 6 bases removed from V and 4 bases from J, the gap between germline ends came to 17 bases. CDR3 nucleotide sequence: TGCGCCAGCACCCCTCGGTTAGCGGCTTACAATGAGCAGTTCTTC. As protein: CASTPRLAAYNEQFF. Full variable domain (outside the CDR3, taken from reference TRBV5-1 and TRBJ2-1): KAGVTQTPRYLIKTRGQQVTLSCSPISGHRSVSWYQQTPGQGLQFLFEYFSETQRNKGNFPGRFSGRQFSNSRSEMNVSTLELGDSALYLCASTPRLAAYNEQFFGPGTRLTVL.

This clone has only a few counts. The V gene is TRBV30, the J gene TRBJ1-2, with D uncertain. Germline V lookup: CDR1 GTSNPN, CDR2 SVGIG (reference sequence). This CDR3 contains 13 residues. Trimming pared 3 bases from V and 3 bases from J, leaving 11 bases between. Written as DNA, the CDR3 is TGTGCCTGGAGACTGGAAAGATACTATGGCTACACCTTC. Its translation: CAWRLERYYGYTF.

This clone was observed a handful of times. The chain has TRBV6-5 and TRBJ2-7; 9 bases are shared with TRBD1. V lost 4 bases to trimming and J lost 7 bases; unmatched junction nucleotides: 8. The germline V gene encodes CDR1 MNHEY and CDR2 SVGAGI. CDR3 size: 14 residues. CDR3 sequence (DNA): TGTGCCAGCAGTTCGGCTCGGGACAGGGAGGAGCAGTACTTC. Translating it yields CASSSARDREEQYF.

The chain carries TRBV7-2 and TRBJ2-5; no clear D gene. The J call may be in error: the DNA end matches TRBJ2-7 better. Germline V gives CDR1 SGHTA, CDR2 FQGNSA. The CDR3 spans 14 residues. The CDR3 sequence is CASSLEPGIYEQYF. CDR3 nucleotide sequence: TGTGCCAGCAGCTTAGAGCCGGGCATCTACGAGCAGTACTTC.

This clone was recorded only once. V and J are TRBV27 and TRBJ2-7, with 7 bases identical to TRBD1. Germline V gene data show CDR1 as MNHEY and CDR2 as SMNVEV (reference sequence). After removal of 6 bases from V and 5 bases from J, the junction contained 13 bases not matched to a gene. The CDR3 runs 15 residues. The CDR3 DNA sequence: TGTGCCAGCAGGGCTAGGGACAGTTGGCCCCACGAGCAGTACTTC. Its translation: CASRARDSWPHEQYF.